The sequence of this T cell receptor beta chain was determined in a study of CD8 T cells in ankylosing spondylitis. CDR3 length: 14 amino acids. Trimming removed 3 bases from V and 0 bases from J, with 5 bases in between. There are many counts of this clonotype. Its antigen is as yet unknown. Findings of the study overall: The study identified a TCR beta motif of several highly homologous variants that appeared characteristic of ankylosing spondylitis blood.

Construction of TCR beta libraries was performed using quantitative 5'-RACE with molecular barcodes. TCRdb re-analysed the 5' RACE reads in MiXCR, keeping a single row per CDR3 protein. The sample lists some 300,000 distinct CDR3 sequences, more than 20% occurring once. The gene calls are TRBV12-3 or TRBV12-4 and TRBJ1-4; the D is unclear. The sequenced sample was blood, either unsorted or a sorted T cell fraction (not recorded which). The source is a female donor with ankylosing spondylitis or in good health (not recorded which). This chain's CDR3 is CASSFTATNEKLFF. CDR3 in DNA: TGTGCCAGCAGTTTCACCGCAACTAATGAAAAACTGTTTTTT.